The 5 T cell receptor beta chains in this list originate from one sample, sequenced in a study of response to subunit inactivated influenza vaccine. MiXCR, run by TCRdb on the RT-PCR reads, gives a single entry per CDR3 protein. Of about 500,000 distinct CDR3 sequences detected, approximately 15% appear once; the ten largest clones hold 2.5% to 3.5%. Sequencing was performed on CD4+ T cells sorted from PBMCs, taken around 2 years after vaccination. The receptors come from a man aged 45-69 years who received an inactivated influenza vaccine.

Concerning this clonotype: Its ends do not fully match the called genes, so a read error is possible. CDR3 nucleotides: TGTGCCTGGAGGGCACAGGGGGCCTACGAGCGGTACTTC. Its translation: CAWRAQGAYERYF. The chain joins TRBV30 to TRBJ2-7; TRBD1 agrees at 9 bases. Looked up from germline, CDR1 is GTSNPN and CDR2 is SVGIG (reference sequence). The CDR3 spans 13 residues.

CDR3 amino acids: CASSQDSGYSNQPQHF. The CDR3 region has the DNA TGCGCCAGCAGCCAAGATTCGGGGTATAGCAATCAGCCCCAGCATTTT. This chain connects TRBV4-1 to TRBJ1-5; D remains unclear. The germline CDR1 and CDR2 sequences are MGHRA and YSYEKL. CDR3 length: 16 amino acids. The V end lost 0 bases, the J end lost 0 bases, and 9 bases lay between the germline ends.

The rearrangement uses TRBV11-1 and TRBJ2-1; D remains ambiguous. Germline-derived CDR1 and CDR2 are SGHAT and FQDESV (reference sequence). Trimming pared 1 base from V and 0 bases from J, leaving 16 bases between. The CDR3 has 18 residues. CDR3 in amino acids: CASSLVASTRSSYNEQFF. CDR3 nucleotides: TGTGCCAGCAGCTTAGTTGCCTCCACGCGGAGCTCCTACAATGAGCAGTTCTTC.

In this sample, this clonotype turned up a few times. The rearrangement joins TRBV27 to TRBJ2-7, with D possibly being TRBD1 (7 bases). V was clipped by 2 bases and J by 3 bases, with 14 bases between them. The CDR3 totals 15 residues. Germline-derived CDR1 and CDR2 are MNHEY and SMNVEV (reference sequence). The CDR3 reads CASSLKAGGLYEQYF. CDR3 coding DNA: TGTGCCAGCAGTTTAAAGGCAGGGGGGCTCTACGAGCAGTACTTC.

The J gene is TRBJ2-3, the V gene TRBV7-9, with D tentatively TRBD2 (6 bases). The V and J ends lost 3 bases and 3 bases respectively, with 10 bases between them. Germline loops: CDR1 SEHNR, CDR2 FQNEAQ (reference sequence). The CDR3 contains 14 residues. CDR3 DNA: TGTGCCAGCAGCTTTGTCGGGAGAACAGATACGCAGTATTTT. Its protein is CASSFVGRTDTQYF.